One and the same sample provided the 31 T cell receptor beta chains below, sequenced in a study of graft-versus-host responses after intestinal transplantation. Some clones are missing from TCRdb's copy, which holds only in-frame ones; the method was immunoSEQ multiplex PCR. The sample lists approximately 60,000 clones; roughly 90% were seen once. No cognate antigen is known for these TCRs. The source was unstimulated CD8+ T cells sorted from spleen or lymph node cells, collected before transplant. The receptor source for this set is a human donor who was the organ donor for an intestinal transplant.

This clone has a single count. The chain carries TRBV28 and TRBJ1-5; D remains unclear. The CDR3 has 13 amino acids. Germline V CDR1 and CDR2: MDHEN, SYDVKM. The V end was cut by 5 bases, the J end by 4 bases, with 9 bases between. The CDR3 is CASSQSGNQPQHF. The DNA for the CDR3 is TGTGCCAGCAGTCAATCGGGTAATCAGCCCCAGCATTTT.

J is TRBJ2-7 and V is TRBV9, with D perhaps TRBD1 (8 bases). Germline V gene lookup returns CDR1 SGDLS and CDR2 YYNGEE. V was clipped by 4 bases and J by 7 bases, with 21 bases between them. This CDR3 contains 15 residues. This CDR3 is CASSTGGQGAGEQYF. The CDR3 DNA is TGTGCCAGCAGCACCGGGGGGCAGGGGGCCGGGGAGCAGTACTTC.

This chain links TRBV2 with TRBJ1-2; 10 bases agree with TRBD1. Germline V lookup: CDR1 SNHLY, CDR2 FYNNEI. Unmatched junction bases numbered 2, after V lost 3 bases and J lost 4 bases. CDR3 length equals 14 residues. In DNA form, the CDR3 reads TGTGCCAGCAGTGAGGGACAGGGGCTCTATGGCTACACCTTC. It yields the protein CASSEGQGLYGYTF.

J is TRBJ2-7 and V is TRBV5-4; TRBD2 matches 13 bases. Per the germline V gene, CDR1 is SGHNT and CDR2 is YYREEE (reference sequence). The V and J ends lost 4 bases and 5 bases, in that order; junction bases with no gene match: 15. The CDR3 sequence is 18 residues long. This chain's CDR3 is CASSAGLAGRLSWDEQYF. The CDR3 DNA follows: TGTGCCAGCAGCGCGGGACTAGCGGGAAGGTTGAGTTGGGACGAGCAGTACTTC.

The rearrangement uses TRBV7-9 and TRBJ1-2; 7 positions agree with TRBD1. Germline loops: CDR1 SEHNR, CDR2 FQNEAQ (reference sequence). After removal of 5 bases from V and 6 bases from J, the junction contained 9 bases not matched to a gene. This CDR3 has 14 amino acids. CDR3 loop: CASSRQGNENGYTF. The CDR3 DNA reads TGTGCCAGCAGCAGACAGGGTAATGAGAATGGCTACACCTTC.

About this clone itself: A junction end diverges from the germline sequence, so it may reflect a read error. This chain uses TRBV7-3 with TRBJ2-1; TRBD2 agrees at 12 bases. The CDR3 is 15 residues long. Germline V lookup: CDR1 SGHTA, CDR2 FQGTGA. The CDR3 bases are TGTGCCAGCAGCATAACTAGCGGGAGGTCCCATGAGCAGTTCTTC. This sequence encodes CASSITSGRSHEQFF.

The chain couples TRBV19 to TRBJ1-2; 8 nucleotides match TRBD1. This CDR3 contains 18 residues. The germline CDR1 and CDR2 sequences are LNHDA and SQIVND (reference sequence). Unmatched junction bases numbered 18, after V lost 5 bases and J lost 4 bases. DNA of the CDR3: TGTGCCAGTAGTGGGCCGTGGGACAGGAGTTTGCCCTCCTATGGCTACACCTTC. It codes for CASSGPWDRSLPSYGYTF. Looking up the rest from reference TRBV19 and TRBJ1-2 gives the full variable domain: DGGITQSPKYLFRKEGQNVTLSCEQNLNHDAMYWYRQDPGQGLRLIYYSQIVNDFQKGDIAEGYSVSREKKESFPLTVTSAQKNPTAFYLCASSGPWDRSLPSYGYTFGSGTRLTVV.

The chain carries TRBV7-6 and TRBJ2-3; TRBD2 might be the D (7 bases). The CDR3 is 12 residues long. The V gene's germline CDR1 is SGHVS and CDR2 FNYEAQ. V lost 2 bases to trimming and J lost 10 bases, with 10 bases between them. The CDR3 here is CASSLQGRAQYF. CDR3 DNA sequence: TGTGCCAGCAGCTTACAGGGGAGGGCGCAGTATTTT. The entire variable domain, with the rest obtained from reference TRBV7-6 and TRBJ2-3, is as follows: GAGVSQSPRYKVTKRGQDVALRCDPISGHVSLYWYRQALGQGPEFLTYFNYEAQQDKSGLPNDRFSAERPEGSISTLTIQRTEQRDSAMYRCASSLQGRAQYFGPGTRLTVL.

This chain uses TRBV9 with TRBJ1-3; perhaps TRBD1 as D (6 bases). The CDR3 is made up of 16 amino acids. Trimming stripped 3 bases from V and 0 bases from J, with 13 bases between. Germline V CDR1 and CDR2: SGDLS, YYNGEE. The CDR3 loop is CASSDHRVYSGNTIYF. For the CDR3, the DNA is TGTGCCAGCAGCGATCACAGGGTCTACTCTGGAAACACCATATATTTT.

The genes are TRBV27 and TRBJ2-7, with TRBD2 matching 11 bases. J was trimmed by 0 bases and V by 5 bases; bases with no gene match: 6. CDR1 and CDR2 (germline): MNHEY, SMNVEV (reference sequence). This CDR3 region has 16 residues. The CDR3 DNA follows: TGTGCCAGCAGTCCTTCTAGCGGGAGGAGCTCCTACGAGCAGTACTTC. Translated: CASSPSSGRSSYEQYF.

V usage is TRBV19 and J usage is TRBJ1-5; possibly TRBD1 for D (5 bases). Deletions cut 2 bases from V and 7 bases from J, with 12 bases between. Germline CDR1 and CDR2: LNHDA and SQIVND (reference sequence). The CDR3 length is 14 residues. The CDR3 region has the DNA TGTGCCAGTAGTATAACCCCCGGGGGGCAGCCCCAGCATTTT. It encodes CASSITPGGQPQHF.

This clone was seen once. V usage is TRBV7-9 and J usage is TRBJ1-3, with D hard to call. This CDR3 region has 13 residues. Germline V gene lookup returns CDR1 SEHNR and CDR2 FQNEAQ (reference sequence). V gave up 6 bases and J gave up 4 bases, with 10 bases separating them. CDR3 sequence: CASSPGRGNTIYF. The CDR3 nucleotides are TGTGCCAGCAGTCCGGGTAGGGGAAACACCATATATTTT.

The V gene is TRBV13, the J gene TRBJ2-7; D possibly corresponds to TRBD2 (7 bases). Germline-derived CDR1 and CDR2 are PRHDT and FYEKMQ (reference sequence). V lost 1 base and J 6 bases, leaving 16 bases between the germline ends. This CDR3 has 15 residues. CDR3 in amino acids: CASSLVKTGGREQYF. CDR3 nucleotides: TGTGCCAGCAGCTTAGTAAAAACCGGGGGGCGCGAGCAGTACTTC. The full variable domain, with the rest looked up from reference TRBV13 and TRBJ2-7, is AAGVIQSPRHLIKEKRETATLKCYPIPRHDTVYWYQQGPGQDPQFLISFYEKMQSDKGSIPDRFSAQQFSDYHSELNMSSLELGDSALYFCASSLVKTGGREQYFGPGTRLTVT.

The V call is TRBV18, the J call TRBJ2-1; TRBD2 matches 14 bases. The CDR3 runs to 17 residues. Germline V gene data show CDR1 as KGHSH and CDR2 as LQKENI. Germline trimming cut 3 bases from V and 4 bases from J; bases unmatched to any gene: 5. The CDR3 region is CASSPRLAGGKYNEQFF. CDR3 coding DNA: TGTGCCAGCTCACCCCGACTAGCGGGAGGGAAATACAATGAGCAGTTCTTC.

The chain carries TRBV5-8 and TRBJ2-7; D call uncertain. The CDR3 extends over 11 amino acids. CDR1 is SGHTS and CDR2 is YDEGEE in the germline V gene. V dropped 0 bases and J dropped 7 bases, with 5 bases sitting between them. CDR3 sequence reads: CASSLGQEQYF. DNA for the CDR3: TGTGCCAGCAGCTTGGGTCAGGAGCAGTACTTC.

This sequence joins TRBV30 and TRBJ2-2; D is unresolved. Trimming left V 4 bases short and J 2 bases short, with 11 bases between. The CDR3 spans 14 residues. Germline CDR1 GTSNPN, CDR2 SVGIG (reference sequence). This CDR3 is CAWNGAGNTGELFF. CDR3 in DNA: TGTGCCTGGAATGGCGCAGGAAACACCGGGGAGCTGTTTTTT. Supplemented by reference TRBV30 and TRBJ2-2, the full variable domain reads SQTIHQWPATLVQPVGSPLSLECTVEGTSNPNLYWYRQAAGRGLQLLFYSVGIGQISSEVPQNLSASRPQDRQFILSSKKLLLSDSGFYLCAWNGAGNTGELFFGEGSRLTVL.

V gene TRBV28 combines with J gene TRBJ2-7; the match to TRBD1 covers 11 bases. Per germline, CDR1 MDHEN and CDR2 SYDVKM. The V and J ends lost 3 bases and 0 bases, in that order; junction bases with no gene match: 10. CDR3 length: 18 residues. This CDR3 is CASSFYPPGTGGSYEQYF. The DNA of the CDR3 is TGTGCCAGCAGTTTTTATCCTCCCGGGACAGGGGGCTCCTACGAGCAGTACTTC.

J is TRBJ1-3 and V is TRBV4-3; 8 bases are a match to TRBD1. Germline assignment: CDR1 LGHNA and CDR2 YSLEER. The CDR3 is 15 amino acids. Losses at the gene ends were 1 base for V and 4 bases for J; bases not matched to a gene: 3. CDR3 sequence reads: CASSQGQGRGNTIYF. For the CDR3, the DNA is TGCGCCAGCAGCCAAGGACAGGGGCGCGGAAACACCATATATTTT.

The chain couples TRBV19 to TRBJ2-1; D not certain. The CDR3 is made up of 15 amino acids. Germline V gene sequence: CDR1 LNHDA, CDR2 SQIVND (reference sequence). The CDR3 region has the DNA TGTGCTACTGGTGGTGTACCCTACTCCTACAATGAGCAGTTCTTC. This gives the protein CATGGVPYSYNEQFF.

This chain uses TRBV30 with TRBJ2-7, with D uncertain. V lost 4 bases and J 0 bases, leaving 13 bases between the germline ends. This CDR3 is built from 14 residues. Looked up from germline, CDR1 is GTSNPN and CDR2 is SVGIG (reference sequence). CDR3 loop: CAWKGDQSSYEQYF. The CDR3 bases are TGTGCCTGGAAAGGAGACCAGAGCTCCTACGAGCAGTACTTC. Full variable domain (rest looked up from reference TRBV30 and TRBJ2-7): SQTIHQWPATLVQPVGSPLSLECTVEGTSNPNLYWYRQAAGRGLQLLFYSVGIGQISSEVPQNLSASRPQDRQFILSSKKLLLSDSGFYLCAWKGDQSSYEQYFGPGTRLTVT.

The chain has TRBV15 and TRBJ1-1; D not certain. V lost 3 bases to trimming and J lost 6 bases, with 17 bases between them. CDR1 LNHNV and CDR2 YYDKDF come from the germline V gene (reference sequence). The CDR3 covers 15 residues. The DNA of the CDR3 is TGTGCCACCAGCAGGAGGGAGGGCTTACGGGCTGAAGCTTTCTTT. Translated, it gives CATSRREGLRAEAFF.

Comment on this clone: The junction and the germline gene differ at one end; a read error may be behind it. The chain employs TRBV19 and TRBJ2-1; 9 positions agree with TRBD2. The germline V gene encodes CDR1 LNHDA and CDR2 SQIVND (reference sequence). The CDR3 length is 15 residues. CDR3 protein: CASRIAGEGYNEQFF. The CDR3 nucleotides are TGTGCCAGTAGGATAGCGGGAGAGGGCTACAATGAGCAGTTCTTC.

The rearrangement joins TRBV9 to TRBJ2-3; 10 positions match TRBD2. Losses at the gene ends were 2 bases for V and 2 bases for J; bases not matched to a gene: 8. There are 17 residues in the CDR3. Germline loops: CDR1 SGDLS, CDR2 YYNGEE. The CDR3 spells CASSVPSGRNYTDTQYF. DNA for the CDR3: TGTGCCAGCAGCGTCCCTAGCGGGAGAAATTACACAGATACGCAGTATTTT.

V gene TRBV7-2 combines with J gene TRBJ2-1, with D perhaps matching TRBD2 (6 bases). The CDR3 consists of 16 residues. The V gene's germline CDR1 is SGHTA and CDR2 FQGNSA. The V end lost 4 bases, the J end lost 3 bases, and 16 bases lay between the germline ends. The CDR3 loop reads CASSYLDWTNYNEQFF. The CDR3 region has the DNA TGTGCCAGCAGCTACCTGGACTGGACTAACTACAATGAGCAGTTCTTC. The whole variable domain, filled in from reference TRBV7-2 and TRBJ2-1, reads GAGVSQSPSNKVTEKGKDVELRCDPISGHTALYWYRQSLGQGLEFLIYFQGNSAPDKSGLPSDRFSAERTGGSVSTLTIQRTQQEDSAVYLCASSYLDWTNYNEQFFGPGTRLTVL.

CDR3 sequence (DNA): TGTGCCAGCACGGGACAGGGGGCTGGCTACACCTTC. Amino acids: CASTGQGAGYTF. This rearrangement joins TRBV6-6 to TRBJ1-2, with 12 nucleotides matching TRBD1. The germline gives CDR1 MNHNY, CDR2 SVGAGI (reference sequence). The trim removed 7 bases at V and 7 bases at J, leaving 1 base unmatched. The CDR3 has 12 residues.

The genes are TRBV27 and TRBJ2-7, with 8 bases fitting TRBD1. J lost 3 bases, V lost 5 bases, and 6 bases had no gene match. Germline CDR1 is MNHEY and CDR2 is SMNVEV (reference sequence). This CDR3 has 14 amino acids. CDR3 residues: CASSTQGASYEQYF. The CDR3 region has the DNA TGTGCCAGCAGTACTCAGGGGGCTAGCTACGAGCAGTACTTC.

The chain joins TRBV6-6 to TRBJ1-1; D uncertain. CDR1 and CDR2 from the germline V gene are MNHNY and SVGAGI (reference sequence). V dropped 2 bases and J dropped 3 bases, with 10 bases sitting between them. The length of the CDR3 is 14 residues. The CDR3 nucleotides are TGTGCCAGCAGTTACCCCAGCGGGGACACTGAAGCTTTCTTT. Translation gives CASSYPSGDTEAFF.

The chain joins TRBV28 to TRBJ2-1; D is perhaps TRBD2 (6 bases). From germline, CDR1 is MDHEN and CDR2 SYDVKM. V dropped 7 bases and J dropped 0 bases, with 22 bases sitting between them. The CDR3 has 18 amino acids. The CDR3 region has the DNA TGTGCCAGCACCTCTTCTTATGGGGGAGGTAGCTCCTACAATGAGCAGTTCTTC. This sequence encodes CASTSSYGGGSSYNEQFF.

The rearrangement links TRBV28 to TRBJ1-1; D not resolved. The germline V gene has CDR1 MDHEN and CDR2 SYDVKM. This CDR3 contains 13 residues. V lost 6 bases, J lost 1 base, and 9 bases lay in between. The CDR3: CASSQEGNTEAFF. The CDR3 DNA reads as TGTGCCAGCAGCCAAGAGGGGAACACTGAAGCTTTCTTT.

The chain employs TRBV28 and TRBJ2-7; D unresolved. V was cut by 5 bases and J by 0 bases, with 5 bases left in between. There are 12 residues in the CDR3. In germline, CDR1 is MDHEN, CDR2 SYDVKM. CDR3 amino acids: CASSPSSYEQYF. In DNA form, the CDR3 reads TGTGCCAGCAGTCCGAGCTCCTACGAGCAGTACTTC. Together with reference TRBV28 and TRBJ2-7, the CDR3 gives the full variable domain: DVKVTQSSRYLVKRTGEKVFLECVQDMDHENMFWYRQDPGLGLRLIYFSYDVKMKEKGDIPEGYSVSREKKERFSLILESASTNQTSMYLCASSPSSYEQYFGPGTRLTVT.

The V and J genes are TRBV5-4 and TRBJ2-3; D ambiguous. The CDR3 contains 12 residues. Germline loops: CDR1 SGHNT, CDR2 YYREEE (reference sequence). V was clipped by 0 bases and J by 5 bases, with 4 bases between them. The CDR3 region is CASSLGRDTQYF. The CDR3 coding sequence is TGTGCCAGCAGCTTGGGGAGAGATACGCAGTATTTT.